This T cell receptor beta chain was obtained from a study of cytomegalovirus exposure and HLA in healthy donors. Study results and limitations: With DRB1 most and HLA-C fewest, TCR association rates differed between HLA loci in a later analysis.

CDR3 size: 13 residues. Germline assignment: CDR1 MRHNA and CDR2 SNTAGT. V lost 0 bases to trimming and J lost 5 bases, with 5 bases between them. With 60 Vbeta and 13 Jbeta primers, the PCR was carried out. The protocol was immunoSEQ multiplex PCR, while the TCRdb copy is restricted to in-frame clones and leaves out a portion. The sample contains approximately 170,000 clones, around 73% of which appear only once. Comments on this clone: What it binds is not known.

This sequence joins TRBV6-4 and TRBJ2-1; D is undetermined. The sample taken for sequencing was PBMCs. This receptor was obtained from a woman under 30 in good health and CMV-seropositive. CDR3 residues: CASSDSQNNEQFF. CDR3 coding DNA: TGTGCCAGCAGTGACTCACAGAACAATGAGCAGTTCTTC.